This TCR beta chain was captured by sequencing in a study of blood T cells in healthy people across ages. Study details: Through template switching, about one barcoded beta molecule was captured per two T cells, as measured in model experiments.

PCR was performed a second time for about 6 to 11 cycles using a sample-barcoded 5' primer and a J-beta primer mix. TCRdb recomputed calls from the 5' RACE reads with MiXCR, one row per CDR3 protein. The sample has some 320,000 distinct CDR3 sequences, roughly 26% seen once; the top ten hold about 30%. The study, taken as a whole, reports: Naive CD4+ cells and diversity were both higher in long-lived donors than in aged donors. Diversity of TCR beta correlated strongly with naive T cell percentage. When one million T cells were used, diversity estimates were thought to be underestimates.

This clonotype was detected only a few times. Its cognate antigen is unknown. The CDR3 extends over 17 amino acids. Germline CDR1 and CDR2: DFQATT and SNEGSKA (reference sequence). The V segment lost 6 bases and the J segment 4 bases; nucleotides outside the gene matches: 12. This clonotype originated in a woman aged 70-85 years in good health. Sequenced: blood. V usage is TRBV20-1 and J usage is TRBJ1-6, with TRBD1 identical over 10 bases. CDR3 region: CSAPDRGKTTYNSPLHF. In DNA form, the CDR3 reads TGCAGTGCCCCGGACAGGGGGAAGACTACATATAATTCACCCCTCCACTTT.